These 28 T cell receptor beta chains were all obtained from the same sample, sequenced in a study of CD8 T cells in ankylosing spondylitis. TCRdb re-analysed the 5' RACE reads in MiXCR, keeping a single row per CDR3 protein. Of fewer than 200,000 distinct CDR3 sequences detected, roughly 18% appear once; the ten largest clones hold approximately 4%. Sequencing was carried out using blood, either unsorted or a sorted T cell fraction (not recorded which). The receptors originated from a male donor under 30 with ankylosing spondylitis or in good health (not recorded which).

In its sample, this clonotype was seen many times. The V call is TRBV5-1, the J call TRBJ2-7; D is unclear. CDR3 size: 15 residues. CDR1 SGHRS and CDR2 YFSETQ come from the germline V gene. Between the trimmed V and J ends, which lost 3 bases and 6 bases, there was a span of 19 bases. In DNA, the CDR3 is TGCGCCAGCAGCTCCGCGCAGGTCCCCCTCACCGAGCAGTACTTC. Translating it yields CASSSAQVPLTEQYF.

The chain is built from TRBV12-3 or TRBV12-4 and TRBJ1-2, with TRBD1 identical over 8 bases. There are 13 residues in the CDR3. The J segment lost 6 bases and the V segment lost 6 bases, leaving 6 bases of the junction unmatched. The CDR3 protein is CASSSTGGNGYTF. The CDR3, as DNA: TGTGCCAGCAGCTCAACAGGGGGGAATGGCTACACCTTC.

V is TRBV9 and J is TRBJ2-2; tentative D call: TRBD1 (5 bases). V lost 0 bases and J 0 bases, leaving 12 bases between the germline ends. The CDR3 is 17 residues long. In germline, CDR1 is SGDLS, CDR2 YYNGEE. The CDR3 bases are TGTGCCAGCAGCGTAGGGGGCAGCCTTGCGAACACCGGGGAGCTGTTTTTT. Its protein product is CASSVGGSLANTGELFF.

This clonotype was seen more than once but under ten times. The chain is built from TRBV29-1 and TRBJ2-7, with 10 bases aligning to TRBD2. The length of the CDR3 is 16 residues. The ends lost 2 bases at V and 1 base at J; junction bases unmatched: 8. Germline CDR1 is SQVTM and CDR2 is ANQGSEA. As DNA, the CDR3 is TGCAGCGTTGAATGGGCTAGCGGGAGTAATTCCTACGAGCAGTACTTC. Translating gives CSVEWASGSNSYEQYF.

This clonotype showed up just a few times. The V call is TRBV6-6, the J call TRBJ1-1, with TRBD1 as a possible D gene (6 bases). Per germline, CDR1 MNHNY and CDR2 SVGAGI (reference sequence). The CDR3 runs to 14 residues. With 2 bases removed from V and 6 bases from J, the gap between germline ends came to 13 bases. As DNA, the CDR3 is TGTGCCAGCAGTTACAGTAGGGGGGCCGCTGAAGCTTTCTTT. Translation: CASSYSRGAAEAFF.

This clonotype was counted many times. This chain uses TRBV4-3 with TRBJ2-1, with 12 bases identical to TRBD2. This CDR3 comprises 15 residues. CDR1 and CDR2 (germline): LGHNA, YSLEER. Trimming removed 4 bases from V and 4 bases from J; junction bases left unmatched: 2. CDR3 DNA sequence: TGCGCCAGCAGCCGTGGGACTAGCGGGTACAATGAGCAGTTCTTC. Its translation is CASSRGTSGYNEQFF.

This clonotype was observed a handful of times. The chain recombines TRBV20-1 with TRBJ2-1; 7 nucleotides line up with TRBD2. The CDR3 has 15 amino acids. Germline loops: CDR1 DFQATT, CDR2 SNEGSKA (reference sequence). V trimming: 2 bases; J trimming: 2 bases; junction bases outside the gene matches: 6. For the CDR3, the DNA is TGCAGTGCTAGACCGACTAGCTTCACCTACAATGAGCAGTTCTTC. Amino acid sequence: CSARPTSFTYNEQFF.

This clonotype was picked up many times. The rearrangement joins TRBV29-1 to TRBJ2-4; a weak D match, TRBD1 (7 bases). V was pared by 6 bases and J by 6 bases, with 15 bases between. There are 13 residues in the CDR3. Germline values: CDR1 SQVTM, CDR2 ANQGSEA. The CDR3 DNA reads TGCAGCGTGAGGACAGGAGGGGGAAACATTCAGTACTTC. Protein product: CSVRTGGGNIQYF. Looking up the rest from reference TRBV29-1 and TRBJ2-4 gives the full variable domain: SAVISQKPSRDICQRGTSLTIQCQVDSQVTMMFWYRQQPGQSLTLIATANQGSEATYESGFVIDKFPISRPNLTFSTLTVSNMSPEDSSIYLCSVRTGGGNIQYFGAGTRLSVL.

This clonotype came up a few times. The chain combines TRBV6-6 with TRBJ1-1; D gene uncertain. The V end lost 5 bases, the J end lost 4 bases, and 17 bases lay between the germline ends. Germline CDR1 and CDR2: MNHNY and SVGAGI (reference sequence). The CDR3 covers 15 residues. The CDR3 loop is CASSEVWGELTEAFF. CDR3 DNA sequence: TGTGCCAGCAGTGAAGTGTGGGGTGAACTCACTGAAGCTTTCTTT.

This chain uses TRBV29-1 with TRBJ2-3, with D unresolved. The CDR3 is made up of 13 amino acids. Germline values: CDR1 SQVTM, CDR2 ANQGSEA. V lost 2 bases, J lost 0 bases, and 6 bases lay in between. CDR3 in DNA: TGCAGCGTTGAAATTCCCAGCACAGATACGCAGTATTTT. As protein: CSVEIPSTDTQYF.

This clonotype was found many times. This chain connects TRBV12-3 or TRBV12-4 to TRBJ2-3; 8 bases map to TRBD1. The CDR3 sequence is 13 residues long. V gave up 7 bases and J gave up 5 bases; unmatched junction bases: 5. CDR3 residues: CASNLDREDTQYF. CDR3 in DNA: TGTGCCAGCAATCTGGACAGGGAAGATACGCAGTATTTT.

The chain carries TRBV30 and TRBJ2-1; D is ambiguous. CDR3 size: 11 residues. V lost 4 bases and J lost 8, with 9 bases in between. Germline lookup yields CDR1 GTSNPN and CDR2 SVGIG (reference sequence). The CDR3 nucleotides read TGTGCCTGGATGGTTCGCGATGAGCAGTTCTTC. Translated: CAWMVRDEQFF.

This clonotype was counted at least ten times. The chain employs TRBV4-3 and TRBJ2-2; no clear D gene. Per germline, CDR1 LGHNA and CDR2 YSLEER. This CDR3 comprises 16 residues. V lost 0 bases, J lost 0 bases, and 8 bases lay in between. CDR3 DNA: TGCGCCAGCAGCCAAGATAAGCACGCGAACACCGGGGAGCTGTTTTTT. It is translated as CASSQDKHANTGELFF.

Many counts were recorded for this clonotype. The chain is built from TRBV11-2 and TRBJ1-2; perhaps TRBD1 as D (5 bases). Germline V gene data show CDR1 as SGHAT and CDR2 as FQNNGV. The V end was cut by 0 bases, the J end by 3 bases, with 14 bases between. The CDR3 has 16 amino acids. CDR3 loop: CASSLDRQGGYYGYTF. CDR3 DNA sequence: TGTGCCAGCAGCTTAGATCGGCAGGGCGGGTACTATGGCTACACCTTC.

In its sample, this clonotype was seen a few times. The chain is built from TRBV7-2 and TRBJ1-4; weak D call: TRBD1 (5 bases). Germline CDR1 and CDR2: SGHTA and FQGNSA. The length of the CDR3 is 15 residues. Trimming left V 4 bases short and J 2 bases short, with 11 bases between. CDR3 nucleotides: TGTGCCAGCAGCTCTAGTGGGGCGACTAATGAAAAACTGTTTTTT. Its translation: CASSSSGATNEKLFF.

This clonotype was seen ten or more times. The chain couples TRBV25-1 to TRBJ2-2; TRBD2 matches at 7 bases. The CDR3 consists of 15 residues. In germline, CDR1 is MGHDK, CDR2 SYGVNS. The V gene end was trimmed by 8 bases and the J gene end by 5 bases; junction bases not matched to a gene: 11. CDR3: CASAEVGRWTGELFF. The DNA for the CDR3 is TGTGCCAGCGCCGAAGTCGGGAGGTGGACCGGGGAGCTGTTTTTT.

This clonotype occurred many times. Here the CDR3 DNA reads TGCAGTGCTAGAGGGGACTTGAGCTCCTACGAGCAGTACTTC. Amino acids: CSARGDLSSYEQYF. This sequence joins TRBV20-1 and TRBJ2-7; D might be TRBD2 (6 bases). This CDR3 comprises 14 residues. V lost 1 base, J lost 0 bases, and 10 bases lay in between. The germline V gene encodes CDR1 DFQATT and CDR2 SNEGSKA (reference sequence).

Regarding this clonotype: Sequence at one end of the junction differs from germline and may be a read error. V usage is TRBV7-9 and J usage is TRBJ2-7, with 9 bases matching TRBD1. Germline-derived CDR1 and CDR2 are SEHNR and FQNEAQ (reference sequence). The CDR3 is 14 residues long. The CDR3 nucleotides are TGTGGCAGCAGCTTAGTCGGGACAGGGTATGAGCAGTACTTC. Translation gives CGSSLVGTGYEQYF.

The genes are TRBV7-6 and TRBJ2-1; D remains unclear. The CDR3 has 13 residues. Germline V gene lookup returns CDR1 SGHVS and CDR2 FNYEAQ. With 4 bases removed from V and 6 bases from J, the gap between germline ends came to 10 bases. The CDR3 reads CASSSGASNEQFF. As DNA, the CDR3 is TGTGCCAGCAGCTCAGGCGCCAGCAATGAGCAGTTCTTC.

This clonotype has only a few counts. The chain carries TRBV6-4 and TRBJ2-1; D not certain. CDR3 length: 15 amino acids. V was clipped by 2 bases and J by 2 bases, with 10 bases between them. Per the germline V gene, CDR1 is MRHNA and CDR2 is SNTAGT. The CDR3 sequence is CASSDGEEAYNEQFF. The CDR3 region has the DNA TGTGCCAGCAGTGACGGCGAAGAGGCCTACAATGAGCAGTTCTTC.

This clonotype occurred many times. The chain combines TRBV11-2 with TRBJ2-5; D gene ambiguous. The CDR3 runs to 12 residues. Germline V CDR1 and CDR2: SGHAT, FQNNGV. Trimming shortened V by 3 bases and J by 5 bases, and 7 bases separated the two germline ends. This CDR3 reads CASSFSVETQYF. Here the CDR3 DNA reads TGTGCCAGCAGCTTCAGTGTGGAGACCCAGTACTTC.

In this sample, this clonotype turned up many times. The CDR3 here is CSAPGLAGHNEQFF. The CDR3 coding sequence is TGCAGTGCCCCGGGACTAGCGGGACACAATGAGCAGTTCTTC. The chain joins TRBV20-1 to TRBJ2-1, with 13 bases matching TRBD2. Germline V gives CDR1 DFQATT, CDR2 SNEGSKA (reference sequence). V lost 6 bases and J lost 5; bases outside the gene matches: 4. The CDR3 has 14 amino acids.

In its sample, this clonotype was seen many times. The V and J genes are TRBV24-1 and TRBJ2-2; D is ambiguous. The CDR3 runs 15 residues. Trimming took 1 base from V and 4 from J, leaving 9 bases between them. The germline gives CDR1 KGHDR, CDR2 SFDVKD. The CDR3 loop is CATSDLSAGTGELFF. CDR3 in DNA: TGTGCCACCAGTGATTTATCGGCAGGCACCGGGGAGCTGTTTTTT.

This clonotype appeared many times. The chain uses TRBV12-3 or TRBV12-4 and TRBJ2-1; 8 bases map to TRBD2. Trimming cost V 1 base and J 2 bases; bases outside gene matches: 1. This CDR3 is 15 amino acids long. CDR3 in DNA: TGTGCCAGCAGTTTAGACGGGAGGGCCTACAATGAGCAGTTCTTC. Its translation is CASSLDGRAYNEQFF.

The J gene is TRBJ2-1, the V gene TRBV29-1; no definite D call. The CDR3 has 12 amino acids. Germline CDR1 is SQVTM and CDR2 is ANQGSEA. The V end lost 0 bases, the J end lost 7 bases, and 7 bases lay between the germline ends. CDR3 sequence reads: CSVEEVRNEQFF. The DNA for the CDR3 is TGCAGCGTTGAAGAAGTAAGGAATGAGCAGTTCTTC.

This clonotype was detected ten times or more. The rearrangement uses TRBV21-1 and TRBJ2-3; the D call TRBD1 from the table was never checked on the DNA. TRBV21-1 counts as a pseudogene. The CDR3 length is 16 residues. This CDR3 is CASSKGVTESTDTQYF. As DNA, the CDR3 is TGTGCCAGCAGCAAGGGGGTGACCGAAAGCACAGATACGCAGTATTTT.

This clonotype was seen at least ten times. The chain is built from TRBV11-2 and TRBJ2-3; D is unresolved. V was cut by 6 bases and J by 5 bases, with 12 bases left in between. CDR3 length equals 13 residues. Germline CDR1 is SGHAT and CDR2 is FQNNGV. The CDR3 DNA follows: TGTGCCAGCAGATCCCTAGAAGTAGATACGCAGTATTTT. Its translation is CASRSLEVDTQYF.

This clonotype has ten or more counts. The chain recombines TRBV6-1 with TRBJ2-7; tentatively, D is TRBD1 (6 bases). The CDR3 totals 13 residues. Per germline, CDR1 MNHNS and CDR2 SASEGT. Trimming took 8 bases from V and 0 from J, leaving 11 bases between them. The chain's CDR3 is CASPQGSSYEQYV. CDR3 sequence (DNA): TGTGCCAGCCCACAGGGAAGCTCCTACGAGCAGTACGTC.